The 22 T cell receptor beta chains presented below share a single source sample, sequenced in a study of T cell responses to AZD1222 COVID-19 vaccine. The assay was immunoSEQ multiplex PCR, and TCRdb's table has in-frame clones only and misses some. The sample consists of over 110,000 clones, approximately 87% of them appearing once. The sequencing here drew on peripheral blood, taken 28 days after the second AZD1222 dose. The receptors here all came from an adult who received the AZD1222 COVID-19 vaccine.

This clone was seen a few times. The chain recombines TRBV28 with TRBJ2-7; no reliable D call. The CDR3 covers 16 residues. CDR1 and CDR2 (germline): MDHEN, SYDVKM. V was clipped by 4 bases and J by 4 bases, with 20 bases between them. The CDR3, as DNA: TGTGCCAGCAGTTCCGCAACTACTGCTGAGGCTTACGAGCAGTACGTC. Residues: CASSSATTAEAYEQYV.

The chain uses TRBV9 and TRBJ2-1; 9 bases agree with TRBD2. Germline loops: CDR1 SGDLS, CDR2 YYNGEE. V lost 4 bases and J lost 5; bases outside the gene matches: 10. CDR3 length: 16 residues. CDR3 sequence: CASSPLEGGRDNEQFF. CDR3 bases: TGTGCCAGCAGCCCCCTGGAGGGCGGGAGGGACAATGAGCAGTTCTTC.

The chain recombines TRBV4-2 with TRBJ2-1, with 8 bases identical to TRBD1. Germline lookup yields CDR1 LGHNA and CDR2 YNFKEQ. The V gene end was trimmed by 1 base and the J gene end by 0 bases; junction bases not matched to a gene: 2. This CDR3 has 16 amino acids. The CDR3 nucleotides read TGTGCCAGCAGCCAAGTTGGGACAGGCTCCTACAATGAGCAGTTCTTC. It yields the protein CASSQVGTGSYNEQFF.

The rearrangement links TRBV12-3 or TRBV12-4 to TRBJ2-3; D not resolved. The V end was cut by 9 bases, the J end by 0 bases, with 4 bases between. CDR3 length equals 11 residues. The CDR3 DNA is TGTGCCAGTGGGAGCACAGATACGCAGTATTTT. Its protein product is CASGSTDTQYF.

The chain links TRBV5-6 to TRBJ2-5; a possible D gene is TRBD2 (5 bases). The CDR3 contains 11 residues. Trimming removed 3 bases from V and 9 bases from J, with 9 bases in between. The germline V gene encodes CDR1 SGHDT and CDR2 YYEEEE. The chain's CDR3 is CASSSEEAQYF. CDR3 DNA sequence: TGTGCCAGCAGCTCCGAGGAGGCCCAGTACTTC. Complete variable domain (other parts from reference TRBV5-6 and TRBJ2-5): DAGVTQSPTHLIKTRGQQVTLRCSPKSGHDTVSWYQQALGQGPQFIFQYYEEEERQRGNFPDRFSGHQFPNYSSELNVNALLLGDSALYLCASSSEEAQYFGPGTRLLVL.

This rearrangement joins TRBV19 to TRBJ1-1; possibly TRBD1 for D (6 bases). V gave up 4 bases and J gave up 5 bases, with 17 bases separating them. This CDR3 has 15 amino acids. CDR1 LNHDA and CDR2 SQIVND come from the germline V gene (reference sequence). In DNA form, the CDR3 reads TGTGCCAGTAGTAGGATGGACAGTCGAGGGACTGAAGCTTTCTTT. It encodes CASSRMDSRGTEAFF.

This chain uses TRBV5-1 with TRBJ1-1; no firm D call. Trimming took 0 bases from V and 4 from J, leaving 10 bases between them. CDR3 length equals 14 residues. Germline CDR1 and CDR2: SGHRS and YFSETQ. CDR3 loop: CASSLEYGITEAFF. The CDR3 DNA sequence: TGCGCCAGCAGCTTGGAGTATGGGATCACTGAAGCTTTCTTT.

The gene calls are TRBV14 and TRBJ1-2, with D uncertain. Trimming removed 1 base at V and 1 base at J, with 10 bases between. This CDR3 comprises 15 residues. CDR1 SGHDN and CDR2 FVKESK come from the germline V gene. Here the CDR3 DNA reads TGTGCCAGCAGCCAAGGGGTCGGCCGTAACTATGGCTACACCTTC. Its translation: CASSQGVGRNYGYTF.

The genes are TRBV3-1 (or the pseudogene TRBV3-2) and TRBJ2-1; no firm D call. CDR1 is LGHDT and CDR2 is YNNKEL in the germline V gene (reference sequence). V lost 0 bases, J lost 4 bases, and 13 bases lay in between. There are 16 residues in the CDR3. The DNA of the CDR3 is TGTGCCAGCAGCCAAGATCTCTCCCCTGGTTACAATGAGCAGTTCTTC. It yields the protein CASSQDLSPGYNEQFF.

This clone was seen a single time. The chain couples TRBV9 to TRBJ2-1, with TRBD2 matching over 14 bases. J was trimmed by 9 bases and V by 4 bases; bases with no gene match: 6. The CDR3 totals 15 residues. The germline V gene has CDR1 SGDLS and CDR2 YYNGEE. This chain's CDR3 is CASSPGLAGEGEQFF. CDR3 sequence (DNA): TGTGCCAGCAGCCCGGGACTAGCGGGAGAGGGTGAGCAGTTCTTC.

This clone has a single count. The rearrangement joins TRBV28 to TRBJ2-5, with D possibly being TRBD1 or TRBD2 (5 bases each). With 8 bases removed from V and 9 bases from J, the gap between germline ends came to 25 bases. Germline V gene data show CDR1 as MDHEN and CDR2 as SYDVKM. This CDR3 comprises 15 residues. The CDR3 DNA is TGTGCCAGCCCTCCTCCCGGGACGGGGTTCGGGGCCCAGTACTTC. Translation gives CASPPPGTGFGAQYF.

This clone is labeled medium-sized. The CDR3 region has the DNA TGCGCCAGCAGCCGGAATGGGCAGAGCAATCAGCCCCAGCATTTT. Translated: CASSRNGQSNQPQHF. The chain recombines TRBV4-3 with TRBJ1-5; D is undetermined. The CDR3 extends over 15 amino acids. Germline CDR1 LGHNA, CDR2 YSLEER. With 4 bases removed from V and 1 base from J, the gap between germline ends came to 11 bases.

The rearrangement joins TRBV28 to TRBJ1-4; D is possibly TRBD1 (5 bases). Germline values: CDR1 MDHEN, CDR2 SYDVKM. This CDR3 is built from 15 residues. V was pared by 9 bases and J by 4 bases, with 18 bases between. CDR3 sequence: CASGGNGHGNEKLFF. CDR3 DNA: TGTGCCAGTGGAGGTAATGGACACGGTAATGAAAAACTGTTTTTT. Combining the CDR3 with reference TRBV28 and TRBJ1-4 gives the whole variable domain DVKVTQSSRYLVKRTGEKVFLECVQDMDHENMFWYRQDPGLGLRLIYFSYDVKMKEKGDIPEGYSVSREKKERFSLILESASTNQTSMYLCASGGNGHGNEKLFFGSGTQLSVL.

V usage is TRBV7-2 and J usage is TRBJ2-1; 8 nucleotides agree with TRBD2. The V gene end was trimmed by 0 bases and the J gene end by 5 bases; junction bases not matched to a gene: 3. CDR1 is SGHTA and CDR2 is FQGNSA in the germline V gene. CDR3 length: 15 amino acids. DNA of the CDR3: TGTGCCAGCAGCTTAGCACTAGCGGCCAACAATGAGCAGTTCTTC. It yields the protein CASSLALAANNEQFF.

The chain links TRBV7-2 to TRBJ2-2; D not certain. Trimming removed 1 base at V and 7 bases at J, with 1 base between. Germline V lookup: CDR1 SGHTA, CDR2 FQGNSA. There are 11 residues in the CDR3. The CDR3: CASSLVGELFF. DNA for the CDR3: TGTGCCAGCAGCTTAGTCGGGGAGCTGTTTTTT.

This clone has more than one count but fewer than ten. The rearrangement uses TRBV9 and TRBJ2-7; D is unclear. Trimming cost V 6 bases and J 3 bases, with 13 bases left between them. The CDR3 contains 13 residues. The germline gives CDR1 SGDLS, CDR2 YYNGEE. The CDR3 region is CASKYIGYYEQYV. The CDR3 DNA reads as TGTGCCAGCAAATATATTGGGTACTACGAGCAGTACGTC.

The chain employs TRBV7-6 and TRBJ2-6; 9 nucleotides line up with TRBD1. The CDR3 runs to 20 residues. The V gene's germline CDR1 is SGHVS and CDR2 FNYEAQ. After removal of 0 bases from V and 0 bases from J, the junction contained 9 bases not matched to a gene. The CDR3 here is CASSLARQGDQLSGANVLTF. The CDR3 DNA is TGTGCCAGCAGCTTAGCTCGACAGGGGGACCAGCTCTCTGGGGCCAACGTCCTGACTTTC.

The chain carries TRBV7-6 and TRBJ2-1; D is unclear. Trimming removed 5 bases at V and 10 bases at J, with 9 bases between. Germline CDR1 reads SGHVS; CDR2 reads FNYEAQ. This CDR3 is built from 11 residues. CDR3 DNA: TGTGCCAGCAGCATCGGGCCAGAGCAGTTCTTC. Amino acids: CASSIGPEQFF. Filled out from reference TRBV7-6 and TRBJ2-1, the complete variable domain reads GAGVSQSPRYKVTKRGQDVALRCDPISGHVSLYWYRQALGQGPEFLTYFNYEAQQDKSGLPNDRFSAERPEGSISTLTIQRTEQRDSAMYRCASSIGPEQFFGPGTRLTVL.

CDR3 in amino acids: CASLWRTEAFF. The CDR3 region has the DNA TGTGCCAGCCTTTGGCGGACTGAAGCTTTCTTT. V and J are TRBV2 and TRBJ1-1, with D unclear. Per the germline V gene, CDR1 is SNHLY and CDR2 is FYNNEI. The V end was cut by 8 bases, the J end by 5 bases, with 9 bases between. CDR3 length equals 11 residues.

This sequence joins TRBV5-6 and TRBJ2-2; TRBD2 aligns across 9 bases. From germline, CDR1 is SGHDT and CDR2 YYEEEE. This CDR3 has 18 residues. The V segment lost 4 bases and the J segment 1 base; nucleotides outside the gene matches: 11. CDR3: CASSIPGTSKMNTGELFF. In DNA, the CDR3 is TGTGCCAGCAGCATTCCCGGGACTAGCAAAATGAACACCGGGGAGCTGTTTTTT.

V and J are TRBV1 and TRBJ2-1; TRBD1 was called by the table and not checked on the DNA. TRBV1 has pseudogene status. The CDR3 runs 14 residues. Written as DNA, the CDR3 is TGCACCAGCAGAAAATGGGGCGTTTACAATGAGCAGTTCTTC. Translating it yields CTSRKWGVYNEQFF.

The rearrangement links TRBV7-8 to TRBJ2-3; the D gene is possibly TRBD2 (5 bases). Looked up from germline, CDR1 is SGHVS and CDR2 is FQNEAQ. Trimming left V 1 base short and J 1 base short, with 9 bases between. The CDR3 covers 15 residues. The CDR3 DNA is TGTGCCAGCAGCTTAGGCGGGCTGCGCACAGATACGCAGTATTTT. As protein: CASSLGGLRTDTQYF.